This T cell receptor (beta chain) was profiled in a study of blood T cells in healthy people across ages. The second PCR ran roughly 6 to 11 cycles with a sample-barcoded 5' primer and J-beta primers. Every single cDNA molecule received a tag from a template-switch adaptor with 12 random nucleotides. TCRdb re-called the 5' RACE reads with MiXCR, one entry per CDR3 protein. The sample carries roughly 1,300,000 distinct CDR3 sequences, around 55% recorded once. Ten or more counts support this clonotype. Input material: blood. The origin of this receptor is a young man in good health.

CDR3 nucleotide sequence: TGTGCCACCAGTTTAGGGGACAGGGGGGAAGAAAAACTGTTTTTT. Translating gives CATSLGDRGEEKLFF. The rearrangement links TRBV15 to TRBJ1-4; 11 bases are a match to TRBD1. The junction had 8 bases not matched to a gene; V was cut back by 6 bases and J by 8 bases. The length of the CDR3 is 15 residues. CDR1 and CDR2 (germline): LNHNV, YYDKDF (reference sequence).